This TCR beta chain was sequenced in a study of graft-versus-host responses after intestinal transplantation. Study findings and constraints: The highest levels of circulating GvH clones went along with early declines in HvG clones after transplant.

The table came from immunoSEQ multiplex PCR; TCRdb's copy has only in-frame clones and leaves some out. The table lists over 20,000 clones, roughly 42% of them singletons, with more than 0.55% in the top ten. Germline CDR1 SSHAT, CDR2 FNYEAQ (reference sequence). The CDR3 extends over 13 amino acids. V lost 5 bases and J lost 1; bases outside the gene matches: 2. The V and J genes are TRBV7-7 and TRBJ2-7; 7 bases align to TRBD1. The sequencing used alloreactive CD4+ T cells from a mixed lymphocyte reaction culture, collected before intestinal transplant. Subset given: CFSE-low proliferating T cells sorted from roughly 6-day pre-transplant mixed lymphocyte reaction (GvH or HvG direction). The clonotype was recovered from a human patient who received an intestinal transplant. This CDR3 reads CASSRDSSYEQYF. The DNA of the CDR3 is TGTGCCAGCAGCCGGGACAGTTCCTACGAGCAGTACTTC.